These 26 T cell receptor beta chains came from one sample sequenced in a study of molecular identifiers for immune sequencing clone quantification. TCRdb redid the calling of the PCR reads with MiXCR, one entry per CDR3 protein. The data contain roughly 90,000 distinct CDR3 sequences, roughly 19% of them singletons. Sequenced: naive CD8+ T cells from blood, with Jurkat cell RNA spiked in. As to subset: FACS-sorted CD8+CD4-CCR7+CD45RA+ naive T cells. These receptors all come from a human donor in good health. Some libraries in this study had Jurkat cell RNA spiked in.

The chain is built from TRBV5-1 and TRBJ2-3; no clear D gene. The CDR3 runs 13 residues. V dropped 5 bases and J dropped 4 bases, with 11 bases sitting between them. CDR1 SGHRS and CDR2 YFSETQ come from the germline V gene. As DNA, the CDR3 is TGCGCCAGCAGACGTGATGTCGCAGATACGCAGTATTTT. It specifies CASRRDVADTQYF.

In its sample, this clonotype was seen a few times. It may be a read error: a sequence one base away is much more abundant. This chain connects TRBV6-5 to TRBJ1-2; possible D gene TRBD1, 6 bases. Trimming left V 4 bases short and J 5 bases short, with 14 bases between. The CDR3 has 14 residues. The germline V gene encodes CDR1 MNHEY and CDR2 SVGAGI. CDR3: CASSCSQGLYGYTF. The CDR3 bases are TGTGCCAGCAGTTGCTCGCAGGGGCTGTATGGCTACACCTTC.

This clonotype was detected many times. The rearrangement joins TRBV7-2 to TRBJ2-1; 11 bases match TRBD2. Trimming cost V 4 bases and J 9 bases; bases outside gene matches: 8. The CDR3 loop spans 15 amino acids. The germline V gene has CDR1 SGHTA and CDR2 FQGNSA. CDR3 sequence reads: CASSSLAGGLGEQFF. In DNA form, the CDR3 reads TGTGCCAGCAGCTCCTTAGCGGGGGGGCTAGGTGAGCAGTTCTTC.

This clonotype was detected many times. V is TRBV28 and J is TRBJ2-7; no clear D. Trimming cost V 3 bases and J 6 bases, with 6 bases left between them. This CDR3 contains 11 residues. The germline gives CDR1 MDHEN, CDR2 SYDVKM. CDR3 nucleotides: TGTGCCAGCAGTTTTGGGGTCGAGCAGTACTTC. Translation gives CASSFGVEQYF.

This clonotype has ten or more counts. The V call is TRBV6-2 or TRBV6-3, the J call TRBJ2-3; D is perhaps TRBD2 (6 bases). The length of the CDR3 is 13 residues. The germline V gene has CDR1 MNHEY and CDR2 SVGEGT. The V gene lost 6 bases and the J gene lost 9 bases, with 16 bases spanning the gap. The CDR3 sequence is CASRAPTSPTQYF. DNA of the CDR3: TGTGCCAGCAGAGCACCTACTAGCCCCACGCAGTATTTT.

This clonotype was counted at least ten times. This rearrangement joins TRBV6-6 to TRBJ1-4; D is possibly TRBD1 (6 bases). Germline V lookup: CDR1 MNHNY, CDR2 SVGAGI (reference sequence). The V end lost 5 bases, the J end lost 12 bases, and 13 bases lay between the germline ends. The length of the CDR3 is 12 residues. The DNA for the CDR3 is TGTGCCAGCAGTGGGGGGGCCGAGGAACTGTTTTTT. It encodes CASSGGAEELFF.

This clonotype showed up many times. CDR3 amino acids: CASSSSLAEKLFF. The CDR3 bases are TGTGCCAGCAGCTCATCCTTGGCAGAAAAACTGTTTTTT. The rearrangement uses TRBV7-9 and TRBJ1-4; D call uncertain. From germline, CDR1 is SEHNR and CDR2 FQNEAQ (reference sequence). Trimming shortened V by 4 bases and J by 8 bases, and 11 bases separated the two germline ends. The CDR3 has 13 amino acids.

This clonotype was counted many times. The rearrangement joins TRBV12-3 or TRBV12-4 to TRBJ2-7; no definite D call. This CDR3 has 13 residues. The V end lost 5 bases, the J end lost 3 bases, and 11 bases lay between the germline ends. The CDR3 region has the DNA TGTGCCAGCAGTCGACCGTATAGCTACGAGCAGTACTTC. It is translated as CASSRPYSYEQYF.

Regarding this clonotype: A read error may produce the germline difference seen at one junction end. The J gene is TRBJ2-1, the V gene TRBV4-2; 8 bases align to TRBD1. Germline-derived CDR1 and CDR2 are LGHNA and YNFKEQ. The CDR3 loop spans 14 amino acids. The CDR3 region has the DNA TGTGCCAGCAGCCTGGACAGGGTTGACAATGAGCAGCTCTTC. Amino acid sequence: CASSLDRVDNEQLF.

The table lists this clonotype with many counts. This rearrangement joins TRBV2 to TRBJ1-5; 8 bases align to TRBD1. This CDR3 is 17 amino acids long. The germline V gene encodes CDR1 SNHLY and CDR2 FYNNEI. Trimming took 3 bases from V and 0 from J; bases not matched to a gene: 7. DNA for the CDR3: TGTGCCAGCAGTGATGAGACAGGGGTTAGTAGCAATCAGCCCCAGCATTTT. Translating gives CASSDETGVSSNQPQHF. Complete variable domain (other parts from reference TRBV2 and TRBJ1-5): EPEVTQTPSHQVTQMGQEVILRCVPISNHLYFYWYRQILGQKVEFLVSFYNNEISEKSEIFDDQFSVERPDGSNFTLKIRSTKLEDSAMYFCASSDETGVSSNQPQHFGDGTRLSIL.

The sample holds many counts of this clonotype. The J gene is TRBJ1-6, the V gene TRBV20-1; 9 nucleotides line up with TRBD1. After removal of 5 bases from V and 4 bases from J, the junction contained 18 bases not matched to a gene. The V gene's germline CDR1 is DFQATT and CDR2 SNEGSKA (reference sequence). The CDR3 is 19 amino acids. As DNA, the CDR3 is TGCAGTGCTCTCTACACAGGGGGCTTTTACGGAGATTATAATTCACCCCTCCACTTT. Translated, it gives CSALYTGGFYGDYNSPLHF.

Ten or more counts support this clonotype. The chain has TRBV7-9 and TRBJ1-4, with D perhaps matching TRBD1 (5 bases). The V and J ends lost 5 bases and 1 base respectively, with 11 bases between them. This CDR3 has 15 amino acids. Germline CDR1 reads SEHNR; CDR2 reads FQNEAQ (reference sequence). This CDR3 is CASSPPGGTNEKLFF. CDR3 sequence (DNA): TGTGCCAGCAGCCCCCCCGGGGGAACTAATGAAAAACTGTTTTTT.

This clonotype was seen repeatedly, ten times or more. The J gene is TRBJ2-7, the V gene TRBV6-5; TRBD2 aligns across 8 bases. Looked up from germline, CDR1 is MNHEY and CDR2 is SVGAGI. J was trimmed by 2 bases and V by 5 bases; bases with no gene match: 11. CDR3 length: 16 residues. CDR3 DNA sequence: TGTGCCAGCAGTCCTTCGGGACTAGGGGTTGCCTACGAGCAGTACTTC. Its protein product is CASSPSGLGVAYEQYF.

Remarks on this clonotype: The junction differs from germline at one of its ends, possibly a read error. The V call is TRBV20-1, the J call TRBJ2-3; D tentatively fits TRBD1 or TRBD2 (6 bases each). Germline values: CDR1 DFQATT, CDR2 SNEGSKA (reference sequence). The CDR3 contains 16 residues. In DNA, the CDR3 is TGCAGTACTAGAGATCCCACAGGGAGGAGCACAGATACGCAGTATTTC. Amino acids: CSTRDPTGRSTDTQYF.

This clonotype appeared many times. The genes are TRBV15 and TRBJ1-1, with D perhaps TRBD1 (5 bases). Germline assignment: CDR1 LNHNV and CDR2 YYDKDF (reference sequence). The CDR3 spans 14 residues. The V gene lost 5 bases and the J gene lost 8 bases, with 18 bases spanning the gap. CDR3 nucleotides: TGTGCCACCAGCGGGCCACTAGGGACCCAAGAAGCTTTCTTT. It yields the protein CATSGPLGTQEAFF.

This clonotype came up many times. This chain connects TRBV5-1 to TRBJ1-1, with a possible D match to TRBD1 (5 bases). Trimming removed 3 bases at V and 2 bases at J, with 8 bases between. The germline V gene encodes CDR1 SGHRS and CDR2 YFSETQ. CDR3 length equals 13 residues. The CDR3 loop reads CASSSDSNTEAFF. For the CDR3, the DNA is TGCGCCAGCAGCTCCGACAGCAACACTGAAGCTTTCTTT. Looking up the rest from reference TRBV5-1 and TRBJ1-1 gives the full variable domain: KAGVTQTPRYLIKTRGQQVTLSCSPISGHRSVSWYQQTPGQGLQFLFEYFSETQRNKGNFPGRFSGRQFSNSRSEMNVSTLELGDSALYLCASSSDSNTEAFFGQGTRLTVV.

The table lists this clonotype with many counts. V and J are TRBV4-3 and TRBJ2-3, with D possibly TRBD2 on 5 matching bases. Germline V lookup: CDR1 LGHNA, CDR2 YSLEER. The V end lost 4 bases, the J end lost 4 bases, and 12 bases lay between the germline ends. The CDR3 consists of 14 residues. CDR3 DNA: TGCGCCAGCAGCCCCGCCCTGAGGGCAGATACGCAGTATTTT. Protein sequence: CASSPALRADTQYF.

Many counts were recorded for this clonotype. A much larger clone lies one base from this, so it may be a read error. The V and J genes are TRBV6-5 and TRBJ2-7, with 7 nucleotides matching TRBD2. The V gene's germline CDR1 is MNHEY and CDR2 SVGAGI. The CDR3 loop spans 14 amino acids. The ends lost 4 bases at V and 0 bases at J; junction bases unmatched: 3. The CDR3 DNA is TGTGCCAGCAGTTGGGGAGGGAGCTCCTACGAGCAGTACTTC. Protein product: CASSWGGSSYEQYF.

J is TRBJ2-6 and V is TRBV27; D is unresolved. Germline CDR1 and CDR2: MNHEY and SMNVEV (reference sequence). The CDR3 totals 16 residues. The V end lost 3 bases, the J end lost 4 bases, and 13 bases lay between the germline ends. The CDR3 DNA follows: TGTGCCAGCAGTTTGACGCAGCTCTGGGGGGCCAACGTCCTGACTTTC. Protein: CASSLTQLWGANVLTF. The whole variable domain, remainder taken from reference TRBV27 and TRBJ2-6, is EAQVTQNPRYLITVTGKKLTVTCSQNMNHEYMSWYRQDPGLGLRQIYYSMNVEVTDKGDVPEGYKVSRKEKRNFPLILESPSPNQTSLYFCASSLTQLWGANVLTFGAGSRLTVL.

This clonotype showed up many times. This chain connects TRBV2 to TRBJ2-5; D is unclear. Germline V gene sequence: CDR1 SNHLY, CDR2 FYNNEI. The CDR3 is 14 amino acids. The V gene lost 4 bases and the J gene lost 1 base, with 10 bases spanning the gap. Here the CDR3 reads CASSVDWGQETQYF. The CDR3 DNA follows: TGTGCCAGCAGTGTCGACTGGGGCCAAGAGACCCAGTACTTC.

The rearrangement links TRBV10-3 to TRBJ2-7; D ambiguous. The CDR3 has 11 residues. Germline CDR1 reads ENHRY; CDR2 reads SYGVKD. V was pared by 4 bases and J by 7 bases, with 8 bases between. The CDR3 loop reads CAISGSVEQYF. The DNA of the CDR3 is TGTGCCATCAGTGGCTCGGTGGAGCAGTACTTC.

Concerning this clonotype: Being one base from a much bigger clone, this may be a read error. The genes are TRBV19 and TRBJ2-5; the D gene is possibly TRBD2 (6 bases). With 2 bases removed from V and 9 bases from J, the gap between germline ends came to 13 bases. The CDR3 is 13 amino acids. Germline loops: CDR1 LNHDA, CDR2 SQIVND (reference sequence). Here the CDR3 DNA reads TGTGCCAGTAGTATATTGGAAGGGGAGGCCCAGTACTTC. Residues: CASSILEGEAQYF.

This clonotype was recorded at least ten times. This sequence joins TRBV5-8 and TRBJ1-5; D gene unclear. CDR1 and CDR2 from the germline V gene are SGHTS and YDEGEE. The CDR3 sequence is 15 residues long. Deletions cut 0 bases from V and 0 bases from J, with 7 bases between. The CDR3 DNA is TGTGCCAGCAGCTTGGTCCCTGGTAGCAATCAGCCCCAGCATTTT. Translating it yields CASSLVPGSNQPQHF.

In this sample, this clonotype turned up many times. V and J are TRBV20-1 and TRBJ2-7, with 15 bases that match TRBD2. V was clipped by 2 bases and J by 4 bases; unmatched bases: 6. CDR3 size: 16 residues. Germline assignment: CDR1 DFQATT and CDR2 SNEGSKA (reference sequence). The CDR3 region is CSARPGLAGGSYEQYF. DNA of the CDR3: TGCAGTGCTAGACCCGGACTAGCGGGGGGGTCTTACGAGCAGTACTTC.

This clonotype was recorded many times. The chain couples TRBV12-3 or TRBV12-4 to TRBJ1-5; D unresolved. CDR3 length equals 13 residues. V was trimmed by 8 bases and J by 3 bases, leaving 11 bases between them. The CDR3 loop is CASSDLYNQPQHF. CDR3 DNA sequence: TGTGCCAGCTCGGACCTGTACAATCAGCCCCAGCATTTT.

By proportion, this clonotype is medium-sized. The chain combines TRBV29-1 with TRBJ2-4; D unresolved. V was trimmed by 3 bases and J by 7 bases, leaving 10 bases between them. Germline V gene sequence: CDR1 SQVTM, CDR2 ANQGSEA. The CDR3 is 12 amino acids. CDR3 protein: CSVEFFQNIQYF. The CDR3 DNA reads TGCAGCGTTGAGTTTTTTCAGAACATTCAGTACTTC.